A selection of T cell receptor beta chains follows, all from one sample in a study of CD8+ T cells in alopecia areata. Sequencing used immunoSEQ multiplex PCR; TCRdb keeps in-frame clones, though not all of them. Of about 97,000 clones in the sample, roughly two fifths were seen once. The sample taken for sequencing was CD4+ T cells sorted from blood. The receptors here all came from a human donor with alopecia areata. The CDR3 runs from the conserved cysteine through the conserved F or W. D genes are given only for firm matches. Only part of the rows carry a size: once, few, many, or a class if the clone is expanded.

cdr3_nt,cdr3_aa,v_call,clone_size,j_call,d_call
TGCGCCAGCAGTCAATACCGAGCGGGGGGAAGGATAGAGACCCAGTACTTC,CASSQYRAGGRIETQYF,TRBV23-1,.,TRBJ2-5,TRBD2
TGTGCCAGCAGAAACTACCAGGGTGTAGATACGCAGTATTTT,CASRNYQGVDTQYF,TRBV27,.,TRBJ2-3,.
TGTGCCAGCAGCTCGGACAGACCAGCTAACTATGGCTACACCTTC,CASSSDRPANYGYTF,TRBV7-9,few,TRBJ1-2,.
TGTGCCAGCAAAGCAGGAGGGTACACTGAAGCTTTCTTT,CASKAGGYTEAFF,TRBV25-1,.,TRBJ1-1,.
TGTGCCACCCGGGACAGGGTCAGGAATGAGCAGTTCTTC,CATRDRVRNEQFF,TRBV28,.,TRBJ2-1,TRBD1
TGTGCCAGCACCGAACCTCCCGGATCGAAATACTACGAGCAGTACTTC,CASTEPPGSKYYEQYF,TRBV27,few,TRBJ2-7,.
TGCGCCAGCAGCCCCGGTGCCCCCCAAGAGACCCAGTACTTC,CASSPGAPQETQYF,TRBV5-1,once,TRBJ2-5,.
TGTGCCAGCAGCCGACTAGCGGGAGGGCCTGTCGAGCAGTACTTC,CASSRLAGGPVEQYF,TRBV7-2,.,TRBJ2-7,TRBD2
TGTGCCAGCAGGGGGTTATGGCGGGAGCCGGGGGAGCAGTACTTC,CASRGLWREPGEQYF,TRBV6-5,.,TRBJ2-7,TRBD2
TGCAGCGCCCCCGAGACAGGTTTGACAGATACGCAGTATTTT,CSAPETGLTDTQYF,TRBV29-1,.,TRBJ2-3,.
TGTGCCAGCAGTCCATGGGGGCGACCCACAGATACGCAGTATTTT,CASSPWGRPTDTQYF,TRBV27,few,TRBJ2-3,.
TGCGCCAGCAGCCAAGTAACAGGGGAGGTCAATCAGCCCCAGCATTTT,CASSQVTGEVNQPQHF,TRBV4-3,few,TRBJ1-5,TRBD1
TGTGCCAGCAGCTCTTCCCGGGTGGGCCGGACCCAGTACTTC,CASSSSRVGRTQYF,TRBV11-2,.,TRBJ2-5,.
TGCGCCAGCAGCCCGCAGACTAGCGGGAGGACCTGGTTCTTC,CASSPQTSGRTWFF,TRBV5-1,few,TRBJ2-1,TRBD2
TGTGCCAGCAGCTTCGACAGGGCCGCGGGGACCCAGTACTTC,CASSFDRAAGTQYF,TRBV11-2,.,TRBJ2-5,TRBD1
TGCGCCAGCAGCTACCAGACAACAGGGGGCGCCGGTGAAGCTTTCTTT,CASSYQTTGGAGEAFF,TRBV5-1,.,TRBJ1-1,TRBD1
TGCAGCGTTGAGGGGCAGGGGCCGGGCACTGAAGCTTTCTTT,CSVEGQGPGTEAFF,TRBV29-1,few,TRBJ1-1,.
TGTGCCAGCAGCAACCGCAGGGACACTGAAGCTTTCTTT,CASSNRRDTEAFF,TRBV14,.,TRBJ1-1,.
TGTGCCAGCAGTTACGGGAGAGAGGAGACCCAGTACTTC,CASSYGREETQYF,TRBV6-6,.,TRBJ2-5,.
TGCAGCGTTGTGTTCGGGGCCGGAAACACCATATATTTT,CSVVFGAGNTIYF,TRBV29-1,once,TRBJ1-3,.
TGTGCCAGCAGTACCCCCGGGGCGGGAGCTAGCGAGCAGTACTTC,CASSTPGAGASEQYF,TRBV2,.,TRBJ2-7,TRBD2
TGCGCCAGCAGCTTGGGCAGGGACCGAACTGAAGCTTTCTTT,CASSLGRDRTEAFF,TRBV5-1,.,TRBJ1-1,.
TGTGCCAGCAGCGCGCACAGGGACTACAATGAGCAGTTCTTC,CASSAHRDYNEQFF,TRBV11-2,few,TRBJ2-1,.
TGTGCCTGGAGTGTTATGAACATTCAGTACTTC,CAWSVMNIQYF,TRBV30,few,TRBJ2-4,.
TGCAGCGTCGGGACAGGGGGCCGGGAAAAACTGTTTTTT,CSVGTGGREKLFF,TRBV29-1,.,TRBJ1-4,TRBD1
TGTGCCACCAGCAGAGACAGGGGACTAGCCAGAAATGAGCAGTTCTTC,CATSRDRGLARNEQFF,TRBV15,.,TRBJ2-1,TRBD2
TGTGCCAGCAGCTTGGCCGGTGAGACCCAGTACTTC,CASSLAGETQYF,TRBV5-6,.,TRBJ2-5,.
TGTGCCTGGGAGGACAGGGGGCTCCCGAAAAAATACGAGCAGTACTTC,CAWEDRGLPKKYEQYF,TRBV30,.,TRBJ2-7,TRBD1
TGTGCCAGCAGCCCCCAGGGAGGGATCCCCCTGTATGGCTACACCTTC,CASSPQGGIPLYGYTF,TRBV7-2,medium-sized,TRBJ1-2,.
TGCGCCAGCAGCTTGGTAGTAGCGGGAGCGGGACAGTACTTC,CASSLVVAGAGQYF,TRBV5-1,.,TRBJ2-7,TRBD2
TGTGCCTGGAGTGTACTTCGGACTAGCGGGGACCCAGCCAAAAACATTCAGTACTTC,CAWSVLRTSGDPAKNIQYF,TRBV30,few,TRBJ2-4,TRBD2
TGCAGCGTTGCCCCGACAGGGCTGAACACTGAAGCTTTCTTT,CSVAPTGLNTEAFF,TRBV29-1,few,TRBJ1-1,TRBD1
TGCAGCGTTGAAAGCCCAGCCTCCTACGAGCAGTACTTC,CSVESPASYEQYF,TRBV29-1,few,TRBJ2-7,.
TGTGCCAGCAGGGCGGGACTAGCGGGATGGGGTAATGAGCAGTTCTTC,CASRAGLAGWGNEQFF,TRBV27,.,TRBJ2-1,TRBD2
TGTGCTAGCAGCCCGGGACACAGCACAGATACGCAGTATTTT,CASSPGHSTDTQYF,TRBV7-7,.,TRBJ2-3,.
TGTGCCAGCAGTCCGGGACACCCCGCTCGGGAGCAGTTCTTC,CASSPGHPAREQFF,TRBV5-6,.,TRBJ2-1,.
TGTGCCAGCAGCCAGACTAGCGGGAGAATCTCAGATACGCAGTATTTT,CASSQTSGRISDTQYF,TRBV7-8,few,TRBJ2-3,TRBD2
TGTGCCAGCAGATACGAGACAGGGACCTACACTGAAGCTTTCTTT,CASRYETGTYTEAFF,TRBV2,.,TRBJ1-1,TRBD1